This TCR beta chain comes out of a study of T-cell memory formation after mild COVID-19. Note on this clonotype: Its specificity is not known.

Overall study findings and caveats: SARS-CoV-2 specificity of second-wave clones peaking day 37 was unconfirmed. CD4/CD8 balance held among clones contracting day 15 to 85, and later expanders leaned CD4+.

Constant-segment primers served in 5'RACE that generated TCR alpha and TCR beta cDNA libraries bearing sample barcodes and UMIs. Using its own MiXCR run on the 5' RACE reads, TCRdb lists one record per CDR3 protein. The repertoire includes 90,000 to 120,000 distinct CDR3 sequences, roughly 14% of them detected once, and about 39% sits in the top ten. Trimming pared 3 bases from V and 7 bases from J, leaving 12 bases between. The CDR3 has 13 residues. Germline V gene data show CDR1 as MNHEY and CDR2 as SVGAGI. Sequencing was carried out using PBMCs or a T cell subset sorted from them (not recorded which). The chain links TRBV6-5 to TRBJ1-2; D perhaps matches TRBD1 (6 bases). The TCR sequence derives from a man aged 18 to 30 who had mild COVID-19 (a few samples of this study predate the infection). Cell type and time point are not known. CDR3 coding DNA: TGTGCCAGCAGTTATCAGGGGTTGAGTGGCTACACCTTC. Amino acid sequence: CASSYQGLSGYTF.